Each of the 12 T cell receptor beta chains below was sequenced from the same sample in a study of T cells in Graves' hyperthyroidism and ophthalmopathy. Template material for amplifying TCR beta CDR3 regions consisted of RNA transcripts. The TCR CDR3 was amplified in a first-round RT-PCR using the HTBI primer set. In TCRdb, the multiplex PCR reads were re-called with MiXCR into one record per CDR3 protein. The table lists 500,000 to 600,000 distinct CDR3 sequences, about 43% of them singletons. The sequencing input was peripheral blood or thyroid tissue (not recorded which). These receptors were taken from a woman between 18 and 29 years old with Graves' hyperthyroidism.

Points on this clonotype: The junction does not match germline at one end; this may be a read error. This chain uses TRBV5-1 with TRBJ1-2, with TRBD1 matching 9 bases. From germline, CDR1 is SGHRS and CDR2 YFSETQ. The CDR3 spans 17 residues. CDR3 in DNA: TGCGCCAGCAGGTTGGGTCCTGGTCGACAGGGGGGTTATGGCTACACCTTC. Protein sequence: CASRLGPGRQGGYGYTF.

This sequence joins TRBV20-1 and TRBJ1-1, with 9 positions matching TRBD1. The CDR3 has 13 amino acids. Germline CDR1 reads DFQATT; CDR2 reads SNEGSKA (reference sequence). The CDR3 loop reads CSPLGTGITEAFF. The DNA of the CDR3 is TGCAGCCCACTCGGGACAGGGATCACTGAAGCTTTCTTT.

The rearrangement uses TRBV9 and TRBJ2-2; TRBD1 agrees at 8 bases. The CDR3 has 19 residues. Trimming took 0 bases from V and 1 from J; bases not matched to a gene: 11. Germline CDR1 and CDR2: SGDLS and YYNGEE. The CDR3 spells CASSVVPTGTGLNTGELFF. CDR3 sequence (DNA): TGTGCCAGCAGCGTAGTCCCAACCGGGACAGGCTTGAACACCGGGGAGCTGTTTTTT.

This clonotype was observed many times. V usage is TRBV10-3 and J usage is TRBJ1-1; TRBD1 aligns across 9 bases. The CDR3 totals 16 residues. The V segment lost 5 bases and the J segment 1 base; nucleotides outside the gene matches: 8. Per germline, CDR1 ENHRY and CDR2 SYGVKD. CDR3 in DNA: TGTGCCATCAGTTGGACAGGGGTAGCGGCGAACACTGAAGCTTTCTTT. Amino acids: CAISWTGVAANTEAFF.

There are many counts of this clonotype. V is TRBV9 and J is TRBJ1-5; D may be TRBD1 (5 bases). With 7 bases removed from V and 4 bases from J, the gap between germline ends came to 18 bases. The CDR3 has 15 residues. CDR1 is SGDLS and CDR2 is YYNGEE in the germline V gene. The CDR3 is CASGSDGTANQPQHF. The CDR3 bases are TGTGCCAGCGGATCGGATGGGACGGCTAATCAGCCCCAGCATTTT.

In this sample, this clonotype turned up many times. The chain employs TRBV29-1 and TRBJ2-2; TRBD1 matches 12 bases. The length of the CDR3 is 16 residues. The V gene's germline CDR1 is SQVTM and CDR2 ANQGSEA. V lost 5 bases and J lost 6; bases outside the gene matches: 10. The CDR3 region is CSVYGPGQGASGELFF. In nucleotides, the CDR3 is TGCAGCGTTTACGGACCGGGACAGGGGGCGTCCGGGGAGCTGTTTTTT.

This clonotype was seen many times. A junction end diverges from the germline sequence, so it may reflect a read error. Here the CDR3 reads CASSQAGEQYF. The CDR3 bases are TGCGCCAGCAGCCAAGCGGGGGAGCAGTACTTC. This chain uses TRBV3-1 with TRBJ2-7; 7 bases align to TRBD2. Per the germline V gene, CDR1 is LGHDT and CDR2 is YNNKEL (reference sequence). CDR3 length: 11 residues.

This clonotype came up a few times. The rearrangement uses TRBV28 and TRBJ1-1; no firm D call. CDR3 length: 12 amino acids. Trimming removed 3 bases at V and 11 bases at J, with 13 bases between. Germline V lookup: CDR1 MDHEN, CDR2 SYDVKM. The CDR3, as DNA: TGTGCCAGCAGTTTTTTGGAAGGGAAGGCTTTCTTT. Translated: CASSFLEGKAFF.

This clonotype appeared many times. The chain joins TRBV4-2 to TRBJ2-2; TRBD2 matches at 9 bases. Per the germline V gene, CDR1 is LGHNA and CDR2 is YNFKEQ. This CDR3 is built from 15 residues. The junction had 3 bases not matched to a gene; V was cut back by 4 bases and J by 3 bases. DNA of the CDR3: TGTGCCAGCAGCCCGCGGGAGGGATACACCGGGGAGCTGTTTTTT. This sequence encodes CASSPREGYTGELFF.

This clonotype was seen more than once but under ten times. This rearrangement joins TRBV15 to TRBJ2-4; TRBD1 might be the D (6 bases). The CDR3 runs to 15 residues. Germline values: CDR1 LNHNV, CDR2 YYDKDF (reference sequence). V lost 0 bases and J lost 6, with 12 bases in between. CDR3 sequence: CATSRDLAGVNIQYF. In DNA, the CDR3 is TGTGCCACCAGCAGAGATTTGGCAGGGGTAAACATTCAGTACTTC.

This clonotype was counted at least ten times. The J gene is TRBJ1-6, the V gene TRBV11-2; maybe TRBD1 (6 bases). The CDR3 spans 13 residues. V was shortened by 6 bases and J by 9 bases, with 12 bases between the two germline ends. Germline CDR1 SGHAT, CDR2 FQNNGV. The CDR3 here is CASSATGSSPLHF. DNA for the CDR3: TGTGCCAGCAGTGCCACAGGGAGTTCACCCCTCCACTTT.

This clonotype was detected ten times or more. This chain uses TRBV7-9 with TRBJ1-2; D uncertain. This CDR3 region has 12 residues. CDR1 is SEHNR and CDR2 is FQNEAQ in the germline V gene (reference sequence). V lost 1 base and J lost 13, with 13 bases in between. The DNA for the CDR3 is TGTGCCAGCAGCTTAGTAAGGGATCCAGTCACCTTC. This gives the protein CASSLVRDPVTF.